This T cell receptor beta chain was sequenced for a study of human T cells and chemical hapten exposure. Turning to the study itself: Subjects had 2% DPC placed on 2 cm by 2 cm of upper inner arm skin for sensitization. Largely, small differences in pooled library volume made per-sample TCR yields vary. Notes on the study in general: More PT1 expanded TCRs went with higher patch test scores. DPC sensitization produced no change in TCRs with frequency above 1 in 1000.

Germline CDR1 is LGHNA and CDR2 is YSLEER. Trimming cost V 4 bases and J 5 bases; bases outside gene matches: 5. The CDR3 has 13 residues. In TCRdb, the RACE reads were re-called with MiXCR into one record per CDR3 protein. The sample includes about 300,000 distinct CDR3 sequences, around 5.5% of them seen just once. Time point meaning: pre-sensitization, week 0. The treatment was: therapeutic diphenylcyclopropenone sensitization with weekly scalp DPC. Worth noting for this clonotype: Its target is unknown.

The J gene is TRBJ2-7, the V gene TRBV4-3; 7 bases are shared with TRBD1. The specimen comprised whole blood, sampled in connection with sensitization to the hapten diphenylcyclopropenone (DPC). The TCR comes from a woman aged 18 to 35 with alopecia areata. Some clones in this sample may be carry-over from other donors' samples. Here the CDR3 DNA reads TGCGCCAGCAGCCTAATCCAGGGGGACGAGCAGTACTTC. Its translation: CASSLIQGDEQYF.